This is a list of T cell receptor beta chains from one sample in a study of blood T cell repertoires in COVID-19. Repertoires were generated with immunoSEQ multiplex PCR, while TCRdb's copy carries only in-frame clones and drops some. The sample consists of 55,000 to 80,000 clones, over 80% of them appearing once. Sequences were obtained from peripheral blood. The receptors derive from a human donor in a cohort sampled during active COVID-19. CDR3s include the opening cysteine and the closing phenylalanine or tryptophan. Fields, in order: V gene, J gene, clone size, D gene, CDR3 protein, CDR3 DNA. A D gene is named only where the DNA matches it firmly. Clone sizes are given selectively: once, few, many, or a class where the clone is expanded.

TRBV2,TRBJ2-5,few,TRBD2,CASSDEVAGGPERETQYF,TGTGCCAGCAGTGATGAGGTAGCGGGAGGGCCGGAGAGAGAGACCCAGTACTTC
TRBV7-9,TRBJ1-1,once,NA,CASSLITEAFF,TGTGCCAGCAGCTTAATAACTGAAGCTTTCTTT
TRBV6-5,TRBJ2-1,NA,TRBD2,CASSSSGGAYNEQFF,TGTGCCAGCAGTTCCAGCGGGGGGGCCTACAATGAGCAGTTCTTC
TRBV6-5,TRBJ2-5,NA,TRBD1,CASSRTGGGETQYF,TGTGCCAGCAGTCGGACAGGGGGTGGGGAGACCCAGTACTTC
TRBV11-2,TRBJ1-1,once,NA,CASSTRQYTEAFF,TGTGCCAGCAGCACCCGCCAGTACACTGAAGCTTTCTTT
TRBV5-1,TRBJ1-1,NA,NA,CASSLGTDLEAFF,TGCGCCAGCAGCTTGGGAACAGATCTTGAAGCTTTCTTT
TRBV7-2,TRBJ1-2,NA,NA,CASSPDSYGYTF,TGTGCCAGCAGCCCGGACAGCTATGGCTACACCTTC
TRBV4-1,TRBJ2-7,NA,NA,CASSQGGAYEQYF,TGCGCCAGCAGCCAGGGCGGGGCCTACGAGCAGTACTTC
TRBV18,TRBJ1-2,NA,NA,CASSPGDSPLGYTF,TGTGCCAGCTCACCAGGCGACAGCCCCCTGGGCTACACCTTC
TRBV28,TRBJ2-7,NA,TRBD2,CASSSPSGGGFHEQYF,TGTGCCAGCAGTTCCCCCTCCGGGGGGGGGTTCCACGAGCAGTACTTC
TRBV2,TRBJ2-7,NA,TRBD1,CASSGDSTYEQYF,TGTGCCAGCAGTGGGGACAGTACCTACGAGCAGTACTTC
TRBV4-1,TRBJ1-3,NA,TRBD1,CASSQLGTGKGNTIYF,TGCGCCAGCAGCCAATTAGGGACAGGGAAAGGAAACACCATATATTTT
TRBV7-9,TRBJ1-2,NA,TRBD1,CASSLVGTGYGYTF,TGTGCCAGCAGCTTAGTGGGGACAGGCTATGGCTACACCTTC
TRBV6-2/TRBV6-3,TRBJ2-7,NA,NA,CASSWTDEQYF,TGTGCCAGCAGTTGGACAGACGAGCAGTACTTC
TRBV6-5,TRBJ2-3,NA,TRBD2,CASSYLGSGGTDTQYF,TGTGCCAGCAGTTACCTGGGTAGCGGGGGCACAGATACGCAGTATTTT
TRBV5-6,TRBJ1-6,once,NA,CASSLALGRDNSPLHF,TGTGCCAGCAGCTTGGCCCTGGGCCGCGATAATTCACCCCTCCACTTT
TRBV2,TRBJ2-5,NA,TRBD2,CASSVGRVGSQYF,TGTGCCAGCAGTGTCGGGAGGGTAGGGAGCCAGTACTTC
TRBV7-9,TRBJ2-7,NA,NA,CASSSTGSYEQYF,TGTGCCAGCAGCTCGACGGGCTCCTACGAGCAGTACTTC
TRBV5-1,TRBJ2-1,NA,NA,CASSFSGTDNNEQFF,TGCGCCAGCAGCTTTAGCGGGACAGACAACAATGAGCAGTTCTTC
TRBV3-1/TRBV3-2,TRBJ1-3,NA,NA,CASSQDLYREFGNTIYF,TGTGCCAGCAGCCAAGATCTGTACAGGGAGTTCGGAAACACCATATATTTT
TRBV30,TRBJ2-7,NA,NA,CALQGSYEQYF,TGTGCCTTACAGGGTTCCTACGAGCAGTACTTC
TRBV7-9,TRBJ1-2,NA,NA,CASSPDRRYGYTF,TGTGCCAGCAGCCCCGACAGGCGCTATGGCTACACCTTC
TRBV5-1,TRBJ2-2,NA,TRBD2,CASSRILAAAGELFF,TGCGCCAGCAGCCGAATTCTAGCGGCGGCAGGGGAGCTGTTTTTT
TRBV11-3,TRBJ2-7,NA,NA,CASSLGVGDEQYF,TGTGCCAGCAGCTTAGGGGTCGGGGACGAGCAGTACTTC
TRBV6-2/TRBV6-3,TRBJ2-1,NA,TRBD2,CASSRGTSGSRRHNEQFF,TGTGCCAGCAGCCGAGGGACTAGCGGGAGTCGTAGGCACAATGAGCAGTTCTTC
TRBV5-1,TRBJ1-5,NA,TRBD1,CAINPPGQGRTQPQHF,TGCGCCATCAACCCTCCGGGACAGGGTCGTACTCAGCCCCAGCATTTT
TRBV4-1,TRBJ2-4,NA,TRBD2,CASSPFELAGGWAAKNIQYF,TGCGCCAGCAGCCCATTCGAACTAGCGGGGGGCTGGGCCGCCAAAAACATTCAGTACTTC
TRBV11-2,TRBJ2-1,NA,TRBD2,CASSLGPGLAGYNEQFF,TGTGCCAGCAGCTTAGGCCCTGGACTAGCGGGGTACAATGAGCAGTTCTTC
TRBV7-6,TRBJ2-5,NA,TRBD2,CASSLAPASGSPQETQYF,TGTGCCAGCAGCTTAGCGCCGGCTAGCGGGAGCCCTCAAGAGACCCAGTACTTC